The clone carrying this T cell receptor (beta chain) has a handful of counts. This record comes from a study of cytomegalovirus exposure and HLA in healthy donors. Study context: Samples from HLA-typed donors yielded about 85 million unique TCRs in an early data release.

The study ran its PCR with 60 Vbeta and 13 Jbeta primers. Profiled with immunoSEQ multiplex PCR; TCRdb holds only in-frame clones, not every one. The sample has 55,000 to 90,000 clones, around 77% seen once. Germline CDR1 is MNHNS and CDR2 is SASEGT. This CDR3 region has 17 residues. The V and J ends lost 1 base and 0 bases respectively, with 13 bases between them. The clonotype comes from a man in his fifties in good health and CMV-seronegative. The chain links TRBV6-1 to TRBJ1-5, with D tentatively TRBD1 (6 bases). Sequencing was done on a sample of PBMCs. The CDR3 DNA sequence: TGTGCCAGCAGTGAAGTCAAAGGGGGATATAGCAATCAGCCCCAGCATTTT. This codes for CASSEVKGGYSNQPQHF.